Sequencing of this TCR beta chain was carried out in a study of T cells in Graves' hyperthyroidism and ophthalmopathy. Extraction of PBMCs used roughly 9.3 ml of fresh peripheral blood. This clonotype has a count of ten or more. Germline values: CDR1 LNHDA, CDR2 SQIVND (reference sequence). The trim removed 5 bases at V and 1 base at J, leaving 6 bases unmatched. The CDR3 is 15 residues long. RNA transcripts were the template for amplifying TCR beta CDR3 regions. In the first-round RT-PCR of the TCR CDR3, the HTBI primer set was used. MiXCR, run by TCRdb on the multiplex PCR reads, gives a single entry per CDR3 protein. The sample includes 800,000 or so distinct CDR3 sequences, roughly 40% of them seen just once.

V is TRBV19 and J is TRBJ1-1; TRBD1 matches 8 bases. The clonotype comes from a man between 18 and 35 years old with Graves' hyperthyroidism. What was sequenced was blood. The CDR3 nucleotides read TGTGCCAGTAGTTCACCCAGGGGGCCGAACACTGAAGCTTTCTTT. It yields the protein CASSSPRGPNTEAFF.